The 20 T cell receptor beta chains in this list originate from one sample, sequenced in a study of shared clonotypes between healthy human individuals. The data were produced by immunoSEQ multiplex PCR, yet TCRdb's version contains in-frame clones alone and is incomplete. The sample includes 2 million to 2.5 million clones, 90% to 96% of them seen just once. Material: naive CD4+ T cells sorted from blood. Described subset: CD45RA+ positively selected. These receptors all come from a young man in good health.

The V call is TRBV18, the J call TRBJ2-1, with 7 bases aligning to TRBD2. Germline V gene lookup returns CDR1 KGHSH and CDR2 LQKENI. V lost 2 bases, J lost 8 bases, and 9 bases stayed unmatched. The CDR3 runs 15 residues. The CDR3 DNA reads TGTGCCAGCTCACCATCGGGACTAAAAATAGATGAGCAGTTCTTC. Its protein is CASSPSGLKIDEQFF.

This clone was counted once. The V call is TRBV7-9, the J call TRBJ2-7; D perhaps matches TRBD2 (5 bases). V lost 1 base and J lost 7, with 11 bases in between. Looked up from germline, CDR1 is SEHNR and CDR2 is FQNEAQ (reference sequence). CDR3 length equals 13 residues. The CDR3 DNA is TGTGCCAGCAGCTTAGACAAACCGGGAGAGCAGTACTTC. Residues: CASSLDKPGEQYF.

The rearrangement links TRBV5-1 to TRBJ1-1; a possible D gene is TRBD1 (5 bases). CDR3 size: 16 residues. Germline assignment: CDR1 SGHRS and CDR2 YFSETQ. With 7 bases removed from V and 2 bases from J, the gap between germline ends came to 21 bases. The CDR3: CASRARDGTFNTEAFF. The DNA for the CDR3 is TGCGCCAGCCGAGCCCGGGACGGCACATTCAACACTGAAGCTTTCTTT.

The chain joins TRBV7-9 to TRBJ2-5; TRBD2 agrees at 9 bases. The CDR3 extends over 18 amino acids. Germline assignment: CDR1 SEHNR and CDR2 FQNEAQ (reference sequence). J lost 1 base, V lost 7 bases, and 16 bases had no gene match. CDR3 coding DNA: TGTGCCAGCATCCTCGGGGCGGGAGGGCCATTTCCCCAAGAGACCCAGTACTTC. Translation gives CASILGAGGPFPQETQYF. The full variable domain, its missing parts supplied by reference TRBV7-9 and TRBJ2-5, is DTGVSQNPRHKITKRGQNVTFRCDPISEHNRLYWYRQTLGQGPEFLTYFQNEAQLEKSRLLSDRFSAERPKGSFSTLEIQRTEQGDSAMYLCASILGAGGPFPQETQYFGPGTRLLVL.

Here the CDR3 reads CASSKTFGSEINEQFF. CDR3 nucleotides: TGTGCCAGCAGCAAGACTTTTGGTTCGGAGATCAATGAGCAGTTCTTC. The chain has TRBV11-2 and TRBJ2-1, with D unclear. The CDR3 consists of 16 residues. Germline V gives CDR1 SGHAT, CDR2 FQNNGV. V dropped 5 bases and J dropped 6 bases, with 20 bases sitting between them.

V gene TRBV7-8 combines with J gene TRBJ2-2, with D perhaps matching TRBD1 or TRBD2 (6 bases each). The CDR3 covers 16 residues. V lost 5 bases, J lost 0 bases, and 13 bases lay in between. Germline CDR1 is SGHVS and CDR2 is FQNEAQ. The CDR3 nucleotides read TGTGCCAGCAGCCGCCGGGGGCACGCGAACACCGGGGAGCTGTTTTTT. The encoded protein is CASSRRGHANTGELFF.

CDR3 DNA sequence: TGTGCCACCCAGCCTAATATTGAAGCTTTCTTT. It translates to CATQPNIEAFF. The rearrangement uses TRBV6-1 and TRBJ1-1, with D uncertain. The germline V gene encodes CDR1 MNHNS and CDR2 SASEGT. V lost 10 bases and J lost 7, with 13 bases in between. The CDR3 length is 11 residues.

The V and J genes are TRBV4-1 and TRBJ1-6; D may be TRBD1 (5 bases). In germline, CDR1 is MGHRA, CDR2 YSYEKL. V dropped 5 bases and J dropped 8 bases, with 16 bases sitting between them. The CDR3 runs 15 residues. Written as DNA, the CDR3 is TGCGCCAGCAGCAGAACTTGGGACGGGTATTCACCCCTCCACTTT. Protein sequence: CASSRTWDGYSPLHF.

This rearrangement joins TRBV6-5 to TRBJ2-7, with TRBD1 matching over 7 bases. Germline V CDR1 and CDR2: MNHEY, SVGAGI. With V trimmed by 6 bases and J by 2 bases, 4 bases remained unmatched. CDR3 size: 13 residues. CDR3 DNA: TGTGCCAGCAGAAAGGGACAGCCCTACGAGCAGTACTTC. This encodes CASRKGQPYEQYF.

The rearrangement joins TRBV30 to TRBJ1-1; tentative D call: TRBD1 (6 bases). The V gene lost 4 bases and the J gene lost 0 bases, with 15 bases spanning the gap. CDR3 size: 15 residues. CDR1 GTSNPN and CDR2 SVGIG come from the germline V gene (reference sequence). The CDR3 DNA is TGTGCCTGGATGGACCTCGGGGGCCTGAACACTGAAGCTTTCTTT. It translates to CAWMDLGGLNTEAFF. The full variable domain, completed using reference TRBV30 and TRBJ1-1, is SQTIHQWPATLVQPVGSPLSLECTVEGTSNPNLYWYRQAAGRGLQLLFYSVGIGQISSEVPQNLSASRPQDRQFILSSKKLLLSDSGFYLCAWMDLGGLNTEAFFGQGTRLTVV.

The rearrangement links TRBV19 to TRBJ2-7; no firm D call. CDR3 length: 13 residues. V lost 1 base and J lost 9, with 13 bases in between. The germline V gene encodes CDR1 LNHDA and CDR2 SQIVND (reference sequence). The CDR3 DNA reads TGTGCCAGTAGTATAGGCCCCCTGAGTCCGCAGTACTTC. Encoded protein: CASSIGPLSPQYF.

The chain carries TRBV11-2 and TRBJ1-1; D uncertain. Trimming took off 3 bases at V and 2 bases at J, with 16 bases between the two ends. Germline assignment: CDR1 SGHAT and CDR2 FQNNGV. This CDR3 has 16 amino acids. Here the CDR3 DNA reads TGTGCCAGCAGCTTGGTTTCGGGAGTCCTTAACACTGAAGCTTTCTTT. It is translated as CASSLVSGVLNTEAFF.

The chain carries TRBV10-3 and TRBJ2-7; D is unclear. Germline loops: CDR1 ENHRY, CDR2 SYGVKD. The CDR3 covers 13 residues. Deletions cut 0 bases from V and 4 bases from J, with 7 bases between. CDR3 sequence (DNA): TGTGCCATCAGTGAGTCGATGGGGTACGAGCAGTACTTC. Translating it yields CAISESMGYEQYF.

The V gene is TRBV7-8, the J gene TRBJ1-6; TRBD1 aligns across 8 bases. This CDR3 is 13 amino acids long. Germline CDR1 and CDR2: SGHVS and FQNEAQ. V was pared by 5 bases and J by 10 bases, with 4 bases of the junction left unmatched. This CDR3 is CASSLDRGSPLHF. CDR3 in DNA: TGTGCCAGCAGCCTAGACAGGGGCTCACCCCTCCACTTT.

V gene TRBV6-5 combines with J gene TRBJ1-5; the D is unclear. The CDR3 covers 15 residues. Germline-derived CDR1 and CDR2 are MNHEY and SVGAGI. V dropped 6 bases and J dropped 0 bases, with 12 bases sitting between them. The CDR3 sequence: CASSKSLYSNQPQHF. CDR3 coding DNA: TGTGCCAGCAGCAAGAGTTTATATAGCAATCAGCCCCAGCATTTT.

This clone was found once. This rearrangement joins TRBV6-6 to TRBJ1-1; 8 bases agree with TRBD1. Trimming took 7 bases from V and 1 from J; bases not matched to a gene: 5. Germline-derived CDR1 and CDR2 are MNHNY and SVGAGI (reference sequence). The CDR3 sequence is 14 residues long. The CDR3 DNA sequence: TGTGCCAGCACCTTTGGACAGGGGAACACTGAAGCTTTCTTT. It translates to CASTFGQGNTEAFF.

V usage is TRBV27 and J usage is TRBJ2-7; weak D call: TRBD1 (5 bases). V gave up 6 bases and J gave up 2 bases, with 17 bases separating them. The CDR3 contains 15 residues. Germline V CDR1 and CDR2: MNHEY, SMNVEV (reference sequence). The CDR3 is CASSSRESGTYEQYF. The DNA of the CDR3 is TGTGCCAGCAGCTCCCGTGAGTCAGGGACCTACGAGCAGTACTTC.

This clone was counted a single time. The chain has TRBV2 and TRBJ1-1, with D possibly being TRBD1 (5 bases). The length of the CDR3 is 13 residues. Germline CDR1 reads SNHLY; CDR2 reads FYNNEI. Trimming took 7 bases from V and 4 from J, leaving 13 bases between them. CDR3 protein: CASTERRGTEAFF. CDR3 sequence (DNA): TGTGCCAGCACTGAGAGAAGGGGCACTGAAGCTTTCTTT.

V is TRBV4-1 and J is TRBJ1-3, with unresolved D. Per the germline V gene, CDR1 is MGHRA and CDR2 is YSYEKL. V lost 0 bases and J lost 8, with 20 bases in between. This CDR3 is built from 17 residues. The chain's CDR3 is CASSQDVWMVKSDTIYF. The CDR3, as DNA: TGCGCCAGCAGCCAAGATGTATGGATGGTCAAGAGTGACACCATATATTTT.

The chain has TRBV7-2 and TRBJ2-7; 7 bases map to TRBD1. Germline V gene data show CDR1 as SGHTA and CDR2 as FQGNSA. Trimming removed 4 bases from V and 5 bases from J; junction bases left unmatched: 8. The CDR3 spans 14 residues. The CDR3 reads CASSYDRVLNEQYF. DNA for the CDR3: TGTGCCAGCAGCTACGACAGGGTCCTCAACGAGCAGTACTTC.